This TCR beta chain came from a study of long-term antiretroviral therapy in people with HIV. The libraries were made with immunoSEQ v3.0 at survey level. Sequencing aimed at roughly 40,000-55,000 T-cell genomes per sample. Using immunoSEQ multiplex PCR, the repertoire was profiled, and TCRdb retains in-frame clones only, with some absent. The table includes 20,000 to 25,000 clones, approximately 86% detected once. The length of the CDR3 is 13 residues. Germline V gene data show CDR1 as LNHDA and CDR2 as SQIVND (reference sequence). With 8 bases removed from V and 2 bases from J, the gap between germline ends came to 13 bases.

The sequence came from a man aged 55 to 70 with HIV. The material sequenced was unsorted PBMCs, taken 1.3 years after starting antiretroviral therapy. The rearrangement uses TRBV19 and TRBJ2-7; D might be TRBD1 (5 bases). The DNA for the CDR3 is TGTGCCAGTCCCCGACAGTCGCCCTACGAGCAGTACTTC. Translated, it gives CASPRQSPYEQYF.